The 26 T cell receptor beta chains listed next were all sequenced from one sample in a study of post-analysis software for immune sequencing data (dated by TCRdb to the mid-2010s). The library relied on PCR. These reads were obtained on an Illumina HiSeq 2500. To reduce PCR and sequencing biases, unique molecular identifiers were built into the TCR beta cDNA libraries. The public reads were reprocessed in TCRdb via fastp at Q25 and MiXCR, keeping in-frame beta chains. When rows share a CDR3 protein, they turn into one entry using the most common DNA and genes. The sample table lists about 400,000 distinct CDR3 sequences, around a third of them with a count of one. The ten largest make up around an eighth of the sample. Findings and caveats that apply to the study as a whole: Significantly higher frequencies in patients than in controls were found for roughly 5 TRBV segments, including TRBV5-6, TRBV5-1 and TRBV20-1.

Their antigen targets remain unknown. The sequencing sample was made of blood. The receptors stem from a girl aged 5 to 17 with multiple sclerosis.

This clonotype occurred a few times. The chain has TRBV7-8 and TRBJ2-1; no reliable D call. V was cut by 5 bases and J by 0 bases, with 17 bases left in between. The germline CDR1 and CDR2 sequences are SGHVS and FQNEAQ. The CDR3 runs 17 residues. Here the CDR3 DNA reads TGTGCCAGCAGCCTAGATGACCGGAAGCGCTCCTACAATGAGCAGTTCTTC. Translating gives CASSLDDRKRSYNEQFF.

This clonotype was observed a few times. The chain joins TRBV20-1 to TRBJ2-1; D remains unclear. V lost 0 bases to trimming and J lost 9 bases, with 18 bases between them. This CDR3 comprises 15 residues. The germline gives CDR1 DFQATT, CDR2 SNEGSKA (reference sequence). CDR3 DNA: TGCAGTGCTAGAGATCTATCCGGCCGTCCCGCTGAGCAGTTCTTC. It is translated as CSARDLSGRPAEQFF.

This clonotype was picked up many times. The rearrangement links TRBV4-2 to TRBJ2-1; either TRBD1 or TRBD2 may fit D (6 bases each). Trimming left V 3 bases short and J 0 bases short, with 9 bases between. Germline lookup yields CDR1 LGHNA and CDR2 YNFKEQ. There are 15 residues in the CDR3. CDR3 protein: CASSQEGGSYNEQFF. The DNA for the CDR3 is TGTGCCAGCAGCCAGGAGGGGGGCTCCTACAATGAGCAGTTCTTC.

The chain joins TRBV11-1 to TRBJ2-3; no definite D call. Germline assignment: CDR1 SGHAT and CDR2 FQDESV (reference sequence). V was cut by 3 bases and J by 0 bases, with 13 bases left in between. The CDR3 contains 16 residues. The chain's CDR3 is CASSFEGRISTDTQYF. CDR3 coding DNA: TGTGCCAGCAGCTTCGAAGGCAGGATTAGCACAGATACGCAGTATTTT.

Concerning this clonotype: At one boundary the junction diverges from the germline segment, which might be a read error. This chain joins TRBV12-3 or TRBV12-4 and TRBJ1-4; D uncertain. This CDR3 has 14 amino acids. The CDR3 is CASSPHGLSEKLFF. In DNA form, the CDR3 reads TGTGCCAGCAGCCCTCACGGGCTTTCTGAAAAGCTGTTTTTT.

A note on this clonotype: A single base separates this from a much larger clone, so it may be a read error. Because the CDR3 is missing its conserved closing phenylalanine or tryptophan, this is likely a read error. The chain recombines TRBV28 with TRBJ2-7, with D unresolved. This CDR3 comprises 13 residues. Trimming cost V 1 base and J 3 bases, with 7 bases left between them. The germline V gene encodes CDR1 MDHEN and CDR2 SYDVKM. The CDR3 protein is CASSLYRDYEQYL. The CDR3 nucleotides are TGTGCCAGCAGTTTATACAGAGACTACGAGCAGTACTTG.

The J gene is TRBJ1-2, the V gene TRBV4-3; no firm D call. The CDR3 is 14 residues long. From germline, CDR1 is LGHNA and CDR2 YSLEER. Trimming shortened V by 0 bases and J by 7 bases, and 12 bases separated the two germline ends. CDR3 protein: CASSQEFKGLGYTF. Here the CDR3 DNA reads TGCGCCAGCAGCCAAGAATTCAAAGGGCTTGGCTACACCTTC.

This clonotype turned up a few times. This rearrangement joins TRBV3-1 to TRBJ2-3; TRBD2 matches 7 bases. The CDR3 length is 17 residues. The ends lost 0 bases at V and 0 bases at J; junction bases unmatched: 6. CDR1 and CDR2 from the germline V gene are LGHDT and YNNKEL (reference sequence). CDR3 bases: TGTGCCAGCAGCCAAGATCTCGCGGGGGTCAGCACAGATACGCAGTATTTT. Its protein is CASSQDLAGVSTDTQYF.

This clonotype was counted a few times. The chain has TRBV5-8 and TRBJ2-5; weak D call: TRBD2 (6 bases). The germline V and J ends were trimmed by 1 base and 6 bases, with 22 bases remaining between them. The CDR3 runs 17 residues. Germline CDR1 reads SGHTS; CDR2 reads YDEGEE. The CDR3 nucleotides are TGTGCCAGCAGCTTGTGGCAGGGAGGACGGGGCATAAAGACCCAGTACTTC. This sequence encodes CASSLWQGGRGIKTQYF. Filled out from reference TRBV5-8 and TRBJ2-5, the complete variable domain reads EAGVTQSPTHLIKTRGQQATLRCSPISGHTSVYWYQQALGLGLQFLLWYDEGEERNRGNFPPRFSGRQFPNYSSELNVNALELEDSALYLCASSLWQGGRGIKTQYFGPGTRLLVL.

This clonotype was recorded a few times. The J gene is TRBJ2-7, the V gene TRBV7-9, with 8 bases matching TRBD1. V shed 7 bases and J 6 bases; nucleotides not matched to a gene: 8. The CDR3 consists of 13 residues. Per germline, CDR1 SEHNR and CDR2 FQNEAQ (reference sequence). CDR3 amino acids: CASTWTGSGEQYF. CDR3 DNA sequence: TGTGCCAGCACCTGGACAGGGAGCGGCGAGCAGTACTTC.

CDR3 bases: TGCGCCACCAGATCCCAGGGGAATGAAAAACTGTTTTTT. Translated, it gives CATRSQGNEKLFF. V and J are TRBV4-1 and TRBJ1-4; D possibly corresponds to TRBD1 (6 bases). Germline V CDR1 and CDR2: MGHRA, YSYEKL. V lost 10 bases and J lost 5, with 14 bases in between. CDR3 length: 13 amino acids.

The chain is built from TRBV7-9 and TRBJ2-3; TRBD1 might be the D (6 bases). This CDR3 is 15 amino acids long. Between the trimmed V and J ends, which lost 1 base and 4 bases, there was a span of 12 bases. Germline assignment: CDR1 SEHNR and CDR2 FQNEAQ (reference sequence). CDR3 protein: CASSLEVGAADTQYF. CDR3 sequence (DNA): TGTGCCAGCAGCTTAGAGGTGGGGGCCGCAGATACGCAGTATTTT.

This clonotype occurred a few times. The chain joins TRBV3-1 to TRBJ2-5; D might be TRBD2 (6 bases). Trimming pared 4 bases from V and 1 base from J, leaving 16 bases between. Germline V gene lookup returns CDR1 LGHDT and CDR2 YNNKEL (reference sequence). This CDR3 is 16 amino acids long. This chain's CDR3 is CASSRGGWGSQETQYF. Here the CDR3 DNA reads TGTGCCAGCAGCCGAGGAGGGTGGGGGTCCCAAGAGACCCAGTACTTC.

J is TRBJ2-5 and V is TRBV5-1; possible D gene TRBD2, 5 bases. V was cut by 3 bases and J by 5 bases, with 20 bases left in between. Germline values: CDR1 SGHRS, CDR2 YFSETQ. The CDR3 runs to 16 residues. In nucleotides, the CDR3 is TGCGCCAGCAGCTCCTTGCAAGGACTCCCAGGCGAGACCCAGTACTTC. The encoded protein is CASSSLQGLPGETQYF. The full variable domain, with the rest looked up from reference TRBV5-1 and TRBJ2-5, is KAGVTQTPRYLIKTRGQQVTLSCSPISGHRSVSWYQQTPGQGLQFLFEYFSETQRNKGNFPGRFSGRQFSNSRSEMNVSTLELGDSALYLCASSSLQGLPGETQYFGPGTRLLVL.

V is TRBV9 and J is TRBJ1-1; TRBD1 matches at 8 bases. V lost 7 bases to trimming and J lost 4 bases; unmatched junction nucleotides: 9. The CDR3 runs to 14 residues. Germline CDR1 reads SGDLS; CDR2 reads YYNGEE. As DNA, the CDR3 is TGTGCCAGCGCCGTAGGACAGGGTGGCACTGAAGCTTTCTTT. Translating it yields CASAVGQGGTEAFF.

A word on this clonotype: One base away lies a much larger clone, so this may be a sequencing read error. The V gene is TRBV12-3 or TRBV12-4, the J gene TRBJ2-5; the match to TRBD2 covers 10 bases. This CDR3 is 15 amino acids long. The V and J ends lost 7 bases and 11 bases, in that order; junction bases with no gene match: 16. DNA of the CDR3: TGTGCCAGCACCAGGACTAGCGGCGGTACCTACGGGCAGTACTTC. Translating it yields CASTRTSGGTYGQYF.

DNA for the CDR3: TGTGCCAGCAGAGATCCAAACAGGGAGAACACTGAAGCTTTCTTT. This encodes CASRDPNRENTEAFF. This chain uses TRBV2 with TRBJ1-1, with D possibly TRBD1 on 6 matching bases. This CDR3 is built from 15 residues. V shed 6 bases and J shed 1 base, with 15 bases lying between them. The germline V gene encodes CDR1 SNHLY and CDR2 FYNNEI.

The chain links TRBV6-1 to TRBJ1-1; 10 nucleotides line up with TRBD1. The CDR3 has 15 amino acids. CDR1 and CDR2 from the germline V gene are MNHNS and SASEGT. J was trimmed by 4 bases and V by 3 bases; bases with no gene match: 5. CDR3 sequence: CASSDGQGGATEAFF. The CDR3 bases are TGTGCCAGCAGTGACGGACAGGGGGGGGCCACTGAAGCTTTCTTT.

This clonotype was counted only a few times. The gene calls are TRBV12-3 or TRBV12-4 and TRBJ1-5; D is unclear. V lost 2 bases, J lost 5 bases, and 7 bases lay in between. This CDR3 has 13 amino acids. CDR3 coding DNA: TGTGCCAGCAGTTTATGGATTGATCAGCCCCAGCATTTT. Amino acids: CASSLWIDQPQHF.

The table lists this clonotype with a few counts. This chain uses TRBV4-3 with TRBJ2-1; 10 bases fit TRBD2. The CDR3 is 17 residues long. Unmatched junction bases numbered 9, after V lost 7 bases and J lost 0 bases. From germline, CDR1 is LGHNA and CDR2 YSLEER. The CDR3 loop is CASTPKSGGDSYNEQFF. The DNA for the CDR3 is TGCGCCAGCACCCCTAAAAGCGGGGGGGACTCCTACAATGAGCAGTTCTTC.

The sample holds a few counts of this clonotype. The chain couples TRBV7-9 to TRBJ2-7, with TRBD2 as a possible D gene (5 bases). The CDR3 is 14 amino acids. The V gene's germline CDR1 is SEHNR and CDR2 FQNEAQ (reference sequence). V lost 1 base, J lost 7 bases, and 14 bases lay in between. The CDR3: CASSLVPGLEEQYF. The CDR3 DNA is TGTGCCAGCAGCTTAGTACCAGGACTGGAAGAGCAGTACTTC.

This clonotype appeared a single time. This chain joins TRBV6-1 and TRBJ2-3; D may be TRBD1 (5 bases). Germline V CDR1 and CDR2: MNHNS, SASEGT. The CDR3 extends over 13 amino acids. V lost 7 bases, J lost 4 bases, and 12 bases lay in between. The CDR3 DNA reads TGTGCCAGCACCACAGGTGGGGCAGATACGCAGTATTTT. Translation gives CASTTGGADTQYF.

This clonotype has a handful of counts. The chain has TRBV29-1 and TRBJ2-1; tentatively, D is TRBD2 (5 bases). The germline V gene has CDR1 SQVTM and CDR2 ANQGSEA. V was shortened by 3 bases and J by 6 bases, with 9 bases between the two germline ends. The CDR3 covers 12 residues. For the CDR3, the DNA is TGCAGCGTTGAGGGAGACGGCAATGAGCAGTTCTTC. Translation gives CSVEGDGNEQFF.

CDR3: CASSEGLSNQPQHF. The DNA of the CDR3 is TGTGCCAGCAGTGAAGGGTTATCCAATCAGCCCCAGCATTTT. The chain joins TRBV2 to TRBJ1-5, with D unclear. Germline V gene sequence: CDR1 SNHLY, CDR2 FYNNEI. The V end lost 1 base, the J end lost 3 bases, and 7 bases lay between the germline ends. The CDR3 has 14 residues.

This clonotype was observed a few times. V is TRBV12-3 or TRBV12-4 and J is TRBJ2-1, with D maybe TRBD1 (5 bases). V was cut by 2 bases and J by 3 bases, with 11 bases left in between. The CDR3 has 15 amino acids. The CDR3 protein is CASSLLQGHYNEQFF. The CDR3 nucleotides are TGTGCCAGCAGTTTATTGCAGGGCCACTACAATGAGCAGTTCTTC.

In this sample, this clonotype turned up a few times. The chain joins TRBV10-3 to TRBJ1-2; tentatively, D is TRBD1 (6 bases). This CDR3 region has 14 residues. V dropped 8 bases and J dropped 5 bases, with 18 bases sitting between them. The germline V gene encodes CDR1 ENHRY and CDR2 SYGVKD. This CDR3 is CAIQEPGEGYGYTF. CDR3 nucleotides: TGTGCCATCCAGGAGCCAGGGGAGGGGTATGGCTACACCTTC.